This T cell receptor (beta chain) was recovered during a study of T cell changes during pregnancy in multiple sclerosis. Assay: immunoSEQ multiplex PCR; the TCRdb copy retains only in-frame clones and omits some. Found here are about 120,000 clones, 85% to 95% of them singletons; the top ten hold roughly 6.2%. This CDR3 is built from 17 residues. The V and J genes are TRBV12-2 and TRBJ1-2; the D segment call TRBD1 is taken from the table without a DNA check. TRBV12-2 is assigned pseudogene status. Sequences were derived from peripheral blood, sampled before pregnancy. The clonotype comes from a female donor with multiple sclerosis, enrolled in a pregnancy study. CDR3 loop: CASRSNRDRLTNYGYTF. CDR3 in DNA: TGTGCAAGTCGCTCGAACCGGGACAGACTGACTAACTATGGCTACACCTTC.